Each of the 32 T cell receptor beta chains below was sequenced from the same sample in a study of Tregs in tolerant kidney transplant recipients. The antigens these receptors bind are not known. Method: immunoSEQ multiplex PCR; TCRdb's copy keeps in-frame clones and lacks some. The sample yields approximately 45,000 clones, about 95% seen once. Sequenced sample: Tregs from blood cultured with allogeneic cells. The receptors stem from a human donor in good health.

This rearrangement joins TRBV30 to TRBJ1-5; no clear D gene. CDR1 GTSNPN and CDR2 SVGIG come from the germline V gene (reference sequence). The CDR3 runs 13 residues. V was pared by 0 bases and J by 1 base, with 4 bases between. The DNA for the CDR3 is TGTGCCTGGAGTGTAGGGAGCAATCAGCCCCAGCATTTT. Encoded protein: CAWSVGSNQPQHF.

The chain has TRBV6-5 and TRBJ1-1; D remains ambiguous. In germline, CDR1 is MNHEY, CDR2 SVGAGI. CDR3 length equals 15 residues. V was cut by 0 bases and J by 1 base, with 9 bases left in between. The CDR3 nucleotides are TGTGCCAGCAGTTACTCGAGGCTAACGAACACTGAAGCTTTCTTT. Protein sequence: CASSYSRLTNTEAFF.

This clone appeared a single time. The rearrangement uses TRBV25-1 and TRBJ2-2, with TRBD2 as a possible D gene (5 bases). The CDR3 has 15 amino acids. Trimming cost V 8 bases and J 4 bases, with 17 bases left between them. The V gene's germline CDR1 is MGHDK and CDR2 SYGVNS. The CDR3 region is CASLPAGISTGELFF. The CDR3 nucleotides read TGTGCCAGCTTACCGGCGGGTATAAGCACCGGGGAGCTGTTTTTT. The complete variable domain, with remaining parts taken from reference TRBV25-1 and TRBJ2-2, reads EADIYQTPRYLVIGTGKKITLECSQTMGHDKMYWYQQDPGMELHLIHYSYGVNSTEKGDLSSESTVSRIRTEHFPLTLESARPSHTSQYLCASLPAGISTGELFFGEGSRLTVL.

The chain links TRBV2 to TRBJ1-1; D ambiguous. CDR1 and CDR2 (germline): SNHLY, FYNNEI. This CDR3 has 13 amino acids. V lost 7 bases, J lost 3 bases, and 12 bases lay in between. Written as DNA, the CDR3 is TGTGCCAGCACGCAGGACGGTTACACTGAAGCTTTCTTT. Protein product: CASTQDGYTEAFF.

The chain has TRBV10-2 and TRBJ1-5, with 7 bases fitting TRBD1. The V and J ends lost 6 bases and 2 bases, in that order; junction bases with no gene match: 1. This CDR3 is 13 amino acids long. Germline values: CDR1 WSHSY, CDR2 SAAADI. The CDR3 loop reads CASRGQGNQPQHF. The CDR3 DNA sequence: TGCGCCAGCAGAGGACAGGGCAATCAGCCCCAGCATTTT.

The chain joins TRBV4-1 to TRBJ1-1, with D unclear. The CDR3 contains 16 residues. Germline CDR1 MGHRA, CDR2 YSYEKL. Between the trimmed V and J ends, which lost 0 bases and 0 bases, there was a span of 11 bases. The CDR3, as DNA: TGCGCCAGCAGCCAAGAAATGGCCAGTTTGAACACTGAAGCTTTCTTT. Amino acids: CASSQEMASLNTEAFF.

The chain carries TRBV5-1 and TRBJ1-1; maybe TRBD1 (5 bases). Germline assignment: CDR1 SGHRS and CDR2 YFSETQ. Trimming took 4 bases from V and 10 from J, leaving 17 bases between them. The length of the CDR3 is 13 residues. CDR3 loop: CASSGASGRAAFF. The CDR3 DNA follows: TGCGCCAGCAGCGGGGCGTCGGGCAGGGCAGCTTTCTTT.

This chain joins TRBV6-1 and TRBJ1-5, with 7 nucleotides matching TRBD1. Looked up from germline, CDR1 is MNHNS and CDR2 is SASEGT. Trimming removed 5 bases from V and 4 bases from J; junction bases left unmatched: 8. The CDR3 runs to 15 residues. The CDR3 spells CASSRDRVNNQPQHF. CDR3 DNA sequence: TGTGCCAGCAGTAGAGACAGGGTTAATAATCAGCCCCAGCATTTT.

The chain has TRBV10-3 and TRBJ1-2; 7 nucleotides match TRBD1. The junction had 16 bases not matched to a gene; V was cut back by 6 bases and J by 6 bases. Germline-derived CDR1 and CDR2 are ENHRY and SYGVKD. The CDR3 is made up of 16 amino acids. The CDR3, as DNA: TGTGCCATCAGCGAAAAGGGACAGCCCCTGGGGGATGGCTACACCTTC. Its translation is CAISEKGQPLGDGYTF.

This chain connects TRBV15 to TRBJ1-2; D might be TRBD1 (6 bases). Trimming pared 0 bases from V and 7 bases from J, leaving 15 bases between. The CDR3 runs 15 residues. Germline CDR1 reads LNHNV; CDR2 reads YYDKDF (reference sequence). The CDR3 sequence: CATSRDSGGGVGYTF. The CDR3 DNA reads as TGTGCCACCAGCAGAGATTCCGGGGGCGGGGTTGGCTACACCTTC.

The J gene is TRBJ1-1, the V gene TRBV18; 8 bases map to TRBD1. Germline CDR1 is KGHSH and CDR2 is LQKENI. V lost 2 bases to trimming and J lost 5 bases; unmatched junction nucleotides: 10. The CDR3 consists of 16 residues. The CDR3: CASSPFSGGGETEAFF. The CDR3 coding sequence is TGTGCCAGCTCACCATTCTCAGGGGGCGGGGAGACTGAAGCTTTCTTT.

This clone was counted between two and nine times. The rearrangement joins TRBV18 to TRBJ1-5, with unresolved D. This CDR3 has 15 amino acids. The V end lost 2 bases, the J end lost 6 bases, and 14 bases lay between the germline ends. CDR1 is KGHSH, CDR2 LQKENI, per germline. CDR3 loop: CASSPGREGSQPQHF. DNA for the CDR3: TGTGCCAGCTCACCAGGGAGGGAGGGAAGTCAGCCCCAGCATTTT.

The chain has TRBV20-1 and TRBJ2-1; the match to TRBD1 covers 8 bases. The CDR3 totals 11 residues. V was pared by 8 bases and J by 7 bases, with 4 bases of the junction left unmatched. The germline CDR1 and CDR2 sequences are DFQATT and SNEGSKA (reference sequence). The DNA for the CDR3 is TGCAGTCGGACAGGGTGGAATGAGCAGTTCTTC. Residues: CSRTGWNEQFF.

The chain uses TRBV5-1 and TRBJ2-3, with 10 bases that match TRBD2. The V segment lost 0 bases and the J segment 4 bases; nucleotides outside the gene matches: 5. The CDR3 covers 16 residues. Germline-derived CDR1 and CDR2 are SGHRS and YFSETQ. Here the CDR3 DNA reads TGCGCCAGCAGCTTGGCCAGGACTAGCGGATCAGATACGCAGTATTTT. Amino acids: CASSLARTSGSDTQYF.

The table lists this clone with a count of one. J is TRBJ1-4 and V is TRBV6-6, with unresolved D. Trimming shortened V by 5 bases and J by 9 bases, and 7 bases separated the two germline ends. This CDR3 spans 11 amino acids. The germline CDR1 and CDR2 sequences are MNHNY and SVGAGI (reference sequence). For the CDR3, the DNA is TGTGCCAGCAGTCCAAGCCAAAAACTGTTTTTT. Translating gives CASSPSQKLFF.

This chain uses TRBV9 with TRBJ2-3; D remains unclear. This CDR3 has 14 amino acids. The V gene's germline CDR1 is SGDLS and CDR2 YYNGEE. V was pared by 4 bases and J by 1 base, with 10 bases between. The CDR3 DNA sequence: TGTGCCAGCAGCCCTCGGACGGGCACAGATACGCAGTATTTT. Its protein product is CASSPRTGTDTQYF.

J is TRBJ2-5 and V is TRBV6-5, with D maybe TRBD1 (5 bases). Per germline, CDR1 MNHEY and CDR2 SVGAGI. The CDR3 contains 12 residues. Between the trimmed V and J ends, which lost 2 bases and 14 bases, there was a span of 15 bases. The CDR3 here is CASSYPTKGEYF. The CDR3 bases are TGTGCCAGCAGTTACCCCACCAAAGGGGAATACTTC.

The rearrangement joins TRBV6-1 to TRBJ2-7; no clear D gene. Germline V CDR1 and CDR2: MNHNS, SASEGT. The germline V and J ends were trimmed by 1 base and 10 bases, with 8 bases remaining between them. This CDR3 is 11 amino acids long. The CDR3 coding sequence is TGTGCCAGCAGTGAAGGGCCCAGTCAGTACGTC. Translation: CASSEGPSQYV.

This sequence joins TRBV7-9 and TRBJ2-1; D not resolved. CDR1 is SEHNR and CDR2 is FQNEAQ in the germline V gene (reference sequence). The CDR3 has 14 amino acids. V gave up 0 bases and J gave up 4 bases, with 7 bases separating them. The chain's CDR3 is CASSLAAVYNEQFF. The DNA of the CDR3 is TGTGCCAGCAGCTTAGCGGCCGTTTACAATGAGCAGTTCTTC.

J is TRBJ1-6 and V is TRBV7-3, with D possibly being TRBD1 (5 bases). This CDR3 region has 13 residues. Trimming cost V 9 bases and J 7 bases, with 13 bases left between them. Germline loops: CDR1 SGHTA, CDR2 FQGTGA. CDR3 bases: TGTGCCAGTTCGCAGGGCCCCAATTCACCCCTCCACTTT. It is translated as CASSQGPNSPLHF. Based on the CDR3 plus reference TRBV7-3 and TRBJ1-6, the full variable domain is GAGVSQTPSNKVTEKGKYVELRCDPISGHTALYWYRQSLGQGPEFLIYFQGTGAADDSGLPNDRFFAVRPEGSVSTLKIQRTERGDSAVYLCASSQGPNSPLHFGNGTRLTVT.

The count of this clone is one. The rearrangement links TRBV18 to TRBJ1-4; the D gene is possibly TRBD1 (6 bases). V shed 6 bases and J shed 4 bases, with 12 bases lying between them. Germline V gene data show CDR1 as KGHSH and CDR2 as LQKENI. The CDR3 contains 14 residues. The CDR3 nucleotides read TGTGCCAGCTCTCCGGACAGCCTTAATGAAAAACTGTTTTTT. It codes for CASSPDSLNEKLFF.

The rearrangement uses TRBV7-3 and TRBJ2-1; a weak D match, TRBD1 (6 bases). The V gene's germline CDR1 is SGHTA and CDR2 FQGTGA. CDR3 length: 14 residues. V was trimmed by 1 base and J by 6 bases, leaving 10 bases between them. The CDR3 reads CASSLMGASNEQFF. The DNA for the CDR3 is TGTGCCAGCAGCTTAATGGGGGCCAGCAATGAGCAGTTCTTC.

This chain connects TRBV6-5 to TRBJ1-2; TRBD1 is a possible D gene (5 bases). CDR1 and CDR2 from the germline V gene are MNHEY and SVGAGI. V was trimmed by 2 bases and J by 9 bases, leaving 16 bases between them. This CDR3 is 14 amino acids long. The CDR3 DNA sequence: TGTGCCAGCAGTTACCCAACCTCAGGGTTAAGCTACACCTTC. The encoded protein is CASSYPTSGLSYTF.

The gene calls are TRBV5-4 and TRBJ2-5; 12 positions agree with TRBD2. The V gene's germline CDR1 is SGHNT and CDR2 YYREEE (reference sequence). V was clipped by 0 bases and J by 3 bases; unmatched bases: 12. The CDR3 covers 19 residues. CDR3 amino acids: CASSLVPWSSGGAKETQYF. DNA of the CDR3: TGTGCCAGCAGCTTGGTCCCTTGGTCTAGCGGGGGGGCAAAAGAGACCCAGTACTTC. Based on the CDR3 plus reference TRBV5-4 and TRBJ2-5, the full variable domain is ETGVTQSPTHLIKTRGQQVTLRCSSQSGHNTVSWYQQALGQGPQFIFQYYREEENGRGNFPPRFSGLQFPNYSSELNVNALELDDSALYLCASSLVPWSSGGAKETQYFGPGTRLLVL.

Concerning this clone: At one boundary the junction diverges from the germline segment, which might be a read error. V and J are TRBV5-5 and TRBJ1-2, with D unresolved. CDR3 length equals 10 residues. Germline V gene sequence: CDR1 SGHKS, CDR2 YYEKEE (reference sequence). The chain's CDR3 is CASSFPPEYF. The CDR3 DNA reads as TGTGCCAGCAGCTTCCCTCCCGAATACTTC.

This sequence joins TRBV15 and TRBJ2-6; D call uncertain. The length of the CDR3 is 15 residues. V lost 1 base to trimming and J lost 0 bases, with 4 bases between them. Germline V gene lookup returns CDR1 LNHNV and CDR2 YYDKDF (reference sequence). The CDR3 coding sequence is TGTGCCACCAGCAGAGGAGTCTCTGGGGCCAACGTCCTGACTTTC. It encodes CATSRGVSGANVLTF.

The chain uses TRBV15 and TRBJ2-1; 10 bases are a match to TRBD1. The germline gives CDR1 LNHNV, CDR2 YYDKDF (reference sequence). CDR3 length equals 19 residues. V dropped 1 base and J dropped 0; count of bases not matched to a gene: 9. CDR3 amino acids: CATSRGVGQGDPSYNEQFF. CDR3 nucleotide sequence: TGTGCCACCAGCAGAGGAGTTGGACAGGGGGATCCCTCCTACAATGAGCAGTTCTTC.

CDR3 loop: CATSRLQGRETQYF. The DNA for the CDR3 is TGTGCCACCAGCAGACTCCAGGGGAGAGAGACCCAGTACTTC. V usage is TRBV15 and J usage is TRBJ2-5; TRBD1 might be the D (6 bases). CDR3 length: 14 amino acids. CDR1 is LNHNV, CDR2 YYDKDF, per germline (reference sequence). The V gene lost 2 bases and the J gene lost 4 bases, with 11 bases spanning the gap.

The CDR3 here is CASSSIRRGQGISNQPQHF. CDR3 nucleotide sequence: TGCGCCAGCAGCTCGATTCGGAGGGGCCAAGGAATTAGCAATCAGCCCCAGCATTTT. The chain links TRBV5-1 to TRBJ1-5, with D tentatively TRBD1 (5 bases). The CDR3 is made up of 19 amino acids. The V gene lost 3 bases and the J gene lost 0 bases, with 22 bases spanning the gap. The germline gives CDR1 SGHRS, CDR2 YFSETQ.

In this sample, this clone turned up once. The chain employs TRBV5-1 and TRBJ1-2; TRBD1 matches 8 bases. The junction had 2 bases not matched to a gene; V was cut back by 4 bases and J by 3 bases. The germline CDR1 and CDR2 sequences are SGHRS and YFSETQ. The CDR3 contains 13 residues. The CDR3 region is CASSPQGDYGYTF. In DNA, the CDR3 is TGCGCCAGCAGCCCACAGGGGGACTATGGCTACACCTTC.

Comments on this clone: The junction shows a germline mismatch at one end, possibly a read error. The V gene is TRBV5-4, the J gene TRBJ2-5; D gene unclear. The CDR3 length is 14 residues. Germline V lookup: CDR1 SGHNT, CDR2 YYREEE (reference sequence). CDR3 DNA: TGTGCCAGCAGCTTGGGACGGAACCAAGGGACCCAGTACTTC. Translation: CASSLGRNQGTQYF.

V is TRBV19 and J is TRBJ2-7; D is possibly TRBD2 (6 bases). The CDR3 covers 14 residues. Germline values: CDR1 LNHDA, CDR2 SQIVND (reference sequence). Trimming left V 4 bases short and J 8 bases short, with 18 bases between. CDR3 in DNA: TGTGCCAGTAGTACCTTAGGGGAGGTTTTCAAGCAGTACTTC. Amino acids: CASSTLGEVFKQYF.